This is a list of T cell receptor beta chains from one sample in a study of shared clonotypes between healthy human individuals. Sequencing used immunoSEQ multiplex PCR; TCRdb keeps in-frame clones, though not all of them. The sample gives 2 million to 2.5 million clones, less than 95% of which show up once; approximately 0.39% is in the top ten. The specimen sequenced was naive CD4+ T cells from PBMCs. The receptors come from a man aged 18-30 years in good health. Some clones in this sample may be carry-over from other donors' samples. The CDR3 runs from the conserved cysteine through the conserved F or W. A D gene is named only where the DNA matches it firmly. For some rows the clone size is stated as once, few or many, or as a class when expanded; others skip it.

TRBV5-6	TRBJ1-4	TRBD1	-	TGTGCCAGCAGCCCTAACAGGGGTTTTAATGAAAAACTGTTTTTT	CASSPNRGFNEKLFF
TRBV7-9	TRBJ2-7	-	-	TGTGCCAGCAGCTTACGAGGGGGCGAGCAGTACTTC	CASSLRGGEQYF
TRBV5-1	TRBJ2-7	-	-	TGCGCCAGCAGCCCCGAAGTGGGGGAGCAGTACTTC	CASSPEVGEQYF
TRBV11-2	TRBJ2-5	-	-	TGTGCCAGCAGCCCGACTAGGGGGGTAGAGACCCAGTACTTC	CASSPTRGVETQYF
TRBV9	TRBJ2-7	-	-	TGTGCCAGCAGCGAGGAGGATGCCGGCGAGCAGTACTTC	CASSEEDAGEQYF
TRBV13	TRBJ2-1	TRBD1	-	TGTGCCAGCAGCTTAGAGGGACAGAGTCAGTTCTTC	CASSLEGQSQFF
TRBV18	TRBJ2-7	-	-	TGTGCCAGCTCACCACGAGCAGAGATCTACGAGCAGTACTTC	CASSPRAEIYEQYF
TRBV4-2	TRBJ2-7	TRBD1	-	TGTGCCAGCAGCCAGGCCCGGGGACAGGGGTTCTACGAGCAGTACTTC	CASSQARGQGFYEQYF
TRBV5-6	TRBJ2-7	TRBD2	-	TGTGCCAGCAGCGGGGGACTAGCGGGGGTCTACGAGCAGTACTTC	CASSGGLAGVYEQYF
TRBV7-2	TRBJ2-3	TRBD2	once	TGTGCCAGCAGCTTCACGGGACTAGCGGGGGAGGGAGATACGCAGTATTTT	CASSFTGLAGEGDTQYF
TRBV4-2	TRBJ2-7	-	-	TGTGCCAGCAGCCGGGCAGGCCCGTCCTACGAGCAGTACTTC	CASSRAGPSYEQYF
TRBV5-1	TRBJ2-2	-	-	TGCGCCAGCAGCTTGCTGGGCACCGGGGAGCTGTTTTTT	CASSLLGTGELFF
TRBV5-1	TRBJ2-5	TRBD2	-	TGCGCCAGCAGCTTGGGGCTAGCGGGAGCAGAGACCCAGTACTTC	CASSLGLAGAETQYF
TRBV27	TRBJ2-2	-	-	TGTGCCAGCAGTTATCTCCAGAGCAACACCGGGGAGCTGTTTTTT	CASSYLQSNTGELFF
TRBV18	TRBJ1-1	-	-	TGTGCCAGCTCACCAGTGACAGACACTGAAGCTTTCTTT	CASSPVTDTEAFF
TRBV5-4	TRBJ2-1	-	-	TGTGCCAGCAGCCCACGTGGGGACTCCAACTCCTACAATGAGCAGTTCTTC	CASSPRGDSNSYNEQFF
TRBV7-2	TRBJ2-3	-	-	TGTGCCAGCAGCACTCAACCCCTAGGGATCACAGATACGCAGTATTTT	CASSTQPLGITDTQYF
TRBV11-3	TRBJ2-7	-	-	TGTGCCAGCAGCCCACGTGGGGCGACACCTACGACGCAGTACTTC	CASSPRGATPTTQYF
TRBV5-6	TRBJ2-7	-	-	TGTGCCAGCAGCTTGGGGGGTTACGAGCAGTACTTC	CASSLGGYEQYF
TRBV28	TRBJ2-5	-	-	TGTGCCAGCAGTTTATCGGGCGGTCAAGAGACCCAGTACTTC	CASSLSGGQETQYF
TRBV7-9	TRBJ2-5	TRBD2	once	TGTGCCAGCAGCTTACGACTGGTAGCGGGAGAAAGTCGAGAGACCCAGTACTTC	CASSLRLVAGESRETQYF
TRBV5-1	TRBJ2-3	-	-	TGCGCCAGCAGCTACGCACCAGCGGAAACAGATACGCAGTATTTT	CASSYAPAETDTQYF
TRBV11-2	TRBJ2-1	TRBD2	-	TGTGCCAGCAGCTTTGGACTAGCGGCCTACAATGAGCAGTTCTTC	CASSFGLAAYNEQFF
TRBV29-1	TRBJ2-3	TRBD2	-	TGCAGCGTTGAAGGGCCGACTAGCGGGGCCCGAGGGAGCACAGATACGCAGTATTTT	CSVEGPTSGARGSTDTQYF
TRBV18	TRBJ2-5	-	-	TGTGCCAGCTCATCGGATCTAGCGCAACAAGAGACCCAGTACTTC	CASSSDLAQQETQYF
TRBV7-2	TRBJ1-1	-	-	TGTGCCAGCAGCTTAGACCCGGGGAACACTGAAGCTTTCTTT	CASSLDPGNTEAFF
TRBV18	TRBJ1-2	-	-	TGTGCCAGCTCACCATTGGGACATACGTATGGCTACACCTTC	CASSPLGHTYGYTF
TRBV28	TRBJ2-3	-	-	TGTGCCAGCACTAAGAGGGGTTCCGCAGATACGCAGTATTTT	CASTKRGSADTQYF
TRBV6-6	TRBJ1-5	-	-	TGTGCCAGCTCCGGGCAGGGTGACAATCAGCCCCAGCATTTT	CASSGQGDNQPQHF
TRBV19	TRBJ1-4	TRBD1	-	TGTGCCAGTAGTACAACAGGGGGATTAGGCGAAAAACTGTTTTTT	CASSTTGGLGEKLFF
TRBV10-2	TRBJ2-7	-	-	TGCGCCAGCCCTCGGTCAACAGGGAGCTACGAGCAGTACTTC	CASPRSTGSYEQYF
TRBV6-5	TRBJ1-1	TRBD1	-	TGTGCCAGCATGAGAGGGGGCAGTGGAGCTTTCTTT	CASMRGGSGAFF
TRBV2	TRBJ2-1	-	once	TGTGCCAGCAGTGAACAGGGACACGGCAATGAGCAGTTCTTC	CASSEQGHGNEQFF
TRBV7-9	TRBJ2-7	-	-	TGTGCCAGCAGCTTCACAGGCCTACTCTCCTACGAGCAGTACTTC	CASSFTGLLSYEQYF
TRBV28	TRBJ1-6	-	-	TGTGCCAGCAGTCCGGCCTATAATTCACCCCTCCACTTT	CASSPAYNSPLHF
TRBV7-3	TRBJ2-3	TRBD2	once	TGTGCCAGCAGCTTAAGGGGTTCGGGAGGCGGGGATACGCAGTATTTT	CASSLRGSGGGDTQYF
TRBV28	TRBJ2-3	TRBD2	-	TGTGCCAGCAGCTCTCCGGGACTAGCGGGATATCGGACAGATACGCAGTATTTT	CASSSPGLAGYRTDTQYF
TRBV28	TRBJ2-7	-	-	TGTGCCAGCAGCCAGCTCAACCTAGTTGCCCTGAACGAGCAGTACTTC	CASSQLNLVALNEQYF
TRBV5-6	TRBJ2-6	-	-	TGTGCCAGCAGCTTGTGGGGGGCTGGGGCCAACGTCCTGACTTTC	CASSLWGAGANVLTF
TRBV9	TRBJ2-3	-	-	TGTGCCAGCAGCGTTGGTCTAGCCGCAGATACGCAGTATTTT	CASSVGLAADTQYF
TRBV19	TRBJ1-5	TRBD1	-	TGTGCCAGTACAAGACAGGGTAGCAATCAGCCCCAGCATTTT	CASTRQGSNQPQHF
TRBV10-3	TRBJ2-7	TRBD2	-	TGTGCCATCAGTGAGTTCACGGGGACTAGCGGCTACGAGCAGTACTTC	CAISEFTGTSGYEQYF
TRBV9	TRBJ1-1	-	-	TGTGCCAGCAGCGTAGTCGGTGGGGTTGAGAACACTGAAGCTTTCTTT	CASSVVGGVENTEAFF
TRBV10-1	TRBJ2-2	TRBD1	-	TGCGCCAGCGGGGACAGGGGGAACACCGGGGAGCTGTTTTTT	CASGDRGNTGELFF
TRBV7-9	TRBJ2-1	-	-	TGTGCCAGCAGCTTAGCGTTTCTAGCTGATCATGAGCAGTTCTTC	CASSLAFLADHEQFF
TRBV11-3	TRBJ2-1	-	-	TGTGCCAGCAGCTTGGGGAGCGGGACAGCTACCTACAATGAGCAGTTCTTC	CASSLGSGTATYNEQFF
TRBV28	TRBJ2-7	-	-	TGTGCCAGCAGTTTAACGGGTCAGACCTACGAGCAGTACTTC	CASSLTGQTYEQYF
TRBV7-6	TRBJ2-1	-	-	TGTGCCAGCAGCTTAGAGACTGTCCGGGTCAATGAGCAGTTCTTC	CASSLETVRVNEQFF
TRBV28	TRBJ1-1	TRBD1	-	TGTGCCAGCAGGTTGACAGGGAGTGCCACTGAAGCTTTCTTT	CASRLTGSATEAFF
TRBV4-3	TRBJ2-1	-	-	TGCGCCAGCAGCCAAGGGATGAAGGGGAATGAGCAGTTCTTC	CASSQGMKGNEQFF
TRBV28	TRBJ2-7	TRBD2	-	TGTGCCAGCAGTTCGACTAGCGACCTCTACGAGCAGTACTTC	CASSSTSDLYEQYF
TRBV6-1	TRBJ1-5	-	-	TGTGCCAGCACCCGGGGATACAATCAGCCCCAGCATTTT	CASTRGYNQPQHF
TRBV6-5	TRBJ1-1	-	once	TGTGCCAGCAGTGAGGGTGGGAACACTGAAGCTTTCTTT	CASSEGGNTEAFF
TRBV19	TRBJ1-5	TRBD1	-	TGTGCCAGTACCCGACTCCCCACAGGGGCCGGTTGGTCGTATGGTCAGCCCCAGCATTTT	CASTRLPTGAGWSYGQPQHF
TRBV9	TRBJ2-7	TRBD2	-	TGTGCCAGCAGCGTAGGGTCTAGCGGGTCCACCTACGAGCAGTACTTC	CASSVGSSGSTYEQYF
TRBV7-9	TRBJ1-2	TRBD1	-	TGTGCCAGCAGCATCACAGGGGGAAACTATGGCTACACCTTC	CASSITGGNYGYTF
TRBV4-2	TRBJ2-7	TRBD1	-	TGTGCCAGCAGCCGACCCGGGACAGGGAACCACGAGCAGTACTTC	CASSRPGTGNHEQYF
TRBV7-9	TRBJ1-4	-	-	TGTGCCAGCAGCTTACCTTTGGCAACTAATGAAAAACTGTTTTTT	CASSLPLATNEKLFF
TRBV19	TRBJ2-7	-	-	TGTGCCACGACGCGGAATGGTAGAGACTCCTACGAGCAGTACTTC	CATTRNGRDSYEQYF
TRBV7-3	TRBJ2-7	-	-	TGTGCCAGCAGCTTAAAAGGGGGTTACGAGCAGTACTTC	CASSLKGGYEQYF